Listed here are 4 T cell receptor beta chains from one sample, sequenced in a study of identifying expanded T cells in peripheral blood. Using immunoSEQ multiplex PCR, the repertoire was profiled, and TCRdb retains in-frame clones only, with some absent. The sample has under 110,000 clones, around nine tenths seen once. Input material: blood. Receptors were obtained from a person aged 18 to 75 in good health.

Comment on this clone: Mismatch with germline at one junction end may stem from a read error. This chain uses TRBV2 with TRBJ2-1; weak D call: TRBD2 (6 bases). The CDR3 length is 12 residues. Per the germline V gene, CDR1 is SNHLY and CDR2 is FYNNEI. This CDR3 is CASSATSIRRIF. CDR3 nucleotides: TGTGCCAGCAGTGCAACTAGCATTCGGAGGATCTTC.

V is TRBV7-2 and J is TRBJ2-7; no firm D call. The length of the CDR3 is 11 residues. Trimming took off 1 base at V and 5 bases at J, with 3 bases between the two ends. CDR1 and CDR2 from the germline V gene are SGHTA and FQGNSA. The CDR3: CASSLGNEQYF. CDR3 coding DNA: TGTGCCAGCAGCTTAGGGAACGAGCAGTACTTC.

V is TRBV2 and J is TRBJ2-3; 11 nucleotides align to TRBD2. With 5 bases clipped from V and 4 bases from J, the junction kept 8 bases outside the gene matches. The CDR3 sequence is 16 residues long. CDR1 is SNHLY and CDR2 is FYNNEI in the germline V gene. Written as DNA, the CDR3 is TGTGCCAGCAGTCGGACGCCGGGACTAGCGGCAGATACGCAGTATTTT. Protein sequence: CASSRTPGLAADTQYF.

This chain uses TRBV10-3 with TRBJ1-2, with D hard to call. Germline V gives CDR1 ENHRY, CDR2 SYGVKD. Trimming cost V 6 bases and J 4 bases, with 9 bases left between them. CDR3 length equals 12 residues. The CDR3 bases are TGTGCCATCAGCCCCGATATCTATGGCTACACCTTC. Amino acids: CAISPDIYGYTF.